This T cell receptor beta chain was captured in a study of breast tumors, draining lymph nodes, adjacent tissues. The CDR3 contains 15 residues. Germline CDR1 and CDR2: LGHNA and YNFKEQ. V shed 4 bases, J shed 0 bases, and the junction held 4 bases outside the gene matches. TCRdb re-called the multiplex PCR reads through MiXCR, storing one row per CDR3 protein. The sample lists 70,000 to 85,000 distinct CDR3 sequences, roughly a fifth occurring once. The lymph nodes were axillary draining lymph nodes from breast cancer patients. Concerning this clonotype: Its antigen remains unidentified. This may come from a read error, since a much larger clone is one base off.

Whole-study findings and limits: The lymph node origin of tumor T cells was framed as consistent with a hypothesis, not demonstrated. Tumors had less TCR diversity than lymph nodes, more than nontumor tissue. Findings are consistent with lymph node origin and intratumoral expansion of most tumor T cells. Luminal-like breast cancer showed significantly greater tumor-nontumor repertoire similarity than basal-like breast cancer did.

This chain connects TRBV4-2 to TRBJ2-3; 7 bases are shared with TRBD1. The sequenced material came from axillary lymph node tissue. This receptor was taken from a female donor with breast cancer. Some clones in this sample may be carry-over from other donors' samples. The CDR3 DNA reads as TGTGCCAGCAGCCGAACGGGACAGAGCACAGATACGCAGTATTTT. Its translation: CASSRTGQSTDTQYF.